Each of the 26 T cell receptor beta chains below was sequenced from the same sample in a study of Tregs in tolerant kidney transplant recipients. This table comes from immunoSEQ multiplex PCR, and its TCRdb copy is limited to in-frame clones, with some not included. The sample has roughly 64,000 clones, around 87% seen once. Recipients received nonmyeloablative bone marrow transplants from related graft donors, with transient mixed chimerism. The starting material was CD4+ T cells from blood (PBMCs), obtained 6 months after the transplant. These receptors all come from a human patient who received a combined kidney and bone marrow transplant. Some T cells may be graft donor cells.

V usage is TRBV7-2 and J usage is TRBJ1-4; D might be TRBD1 (6 bases). The germline V and J ends were trimmed by 4 bases and 5 bases, with 11 bases remaining between them. From germline, CDR1 is SGHTA and CDR2 FQGNSA. This CDR3 has 14 amino acids. DNA for the CDR3: TGTGCCAGCAGCTCCACAGGGTCCAATGAAAAACTGTTTTTT. Its protein product is CASSSTGSNEKLFF.

The genes are TRBV28 and TRBJ2-5; 8 bases line up with TRBD1. The J segment lost 10 bases and the V segment lost 8 bases, leaving 6 bases of the junction unmatched. In germline, CDR1 is MDHEN, CDR2 SYDVKM. The CDR3 contains 11 residues. The CDR3 bases are TGTGCCAGCCAGACAGGGGTTGACCAGTACTTC. The encoded protein is CASQTGVDQYF.

This chain links TRBV15 with TRBJ1-5; D gene unclear. CDR1 is LNHNV, CDR2 YYDKDF, per germline (reference sequence). Trimming removed 3 bases from V and 4 bases from J, with 10 bases in between. This CDR3 is built from 14 residues. DNA of the CDR3: TGTGCCACCAGCAGGAACTTGTGGAATCAGCCCCAGCATTTT. This gives the protein CATSRNLWNQPQHF. Full variable domain (missing parts from reference TRBV15 and TRBJ1-5): DAMVIQNPRYQVTQFGKPVTLSCSQTLNHNVMYWYQQKSSQAPKLLFHYYDKDFNNEADTPDNFQSRRPNTSFCFLDIRSPGLGDTAMYLCATSRNLWNQPQHFGDGTRLSIL.

The chain employs TRBV4-3 and TRBJ1-2; no clear D gene. There are 12 residues in the CDR3. CDR1 LGHNA and CDR2 YSLEER come from the germline V gene. The ends were cut back, 5 bases at V and 8 bases at J, with 12 bases in the middle. CDR3 in amino acids: CASSGGREGYTF. The CDR3 coding sequence is TGCGCCAGCAGCGGAGGGAGGGAAGGCTACACCTTC.

The chain is built from TRBV6-4 and TRBJ1-1, with D maybe TRBD1 (5 bases). The CDR3 is 12 amino acids. The V gene's germline CDR1 is MRHNA and CDR2 SNTAGT. V lost 3 bases and J 10 bases, leaving 12 bases between the germline ends. CDR3 region: CASSDAGRGAFF. The CDR3 DNA reads TGTGCCAGCAGTGATGCGGGAAGGGGAGCTTTCTTT.

The V call is TRBV20-1, the J call TRBJ2-1; TRBD2 might be the D (5 bases). The CDR3 spans 11 residues. V was clipped by 5 bases and J by 9 bases, with 11 bases between them. The germline gives CDR1 DFQATT, CDR2 SNEGSKA (reference sequence). CDR3: CSAGLALEQFF. CDR3 sequence (DNA): TGCAGTGCTGGCCTAGCCCTTGAGCAGTTCTTC.

The V call is TRBV2, the J call TRBJ1-5, with 9 nucleotides matching TRBD1. The V gene's germline CDR1 is SNHLY and CDR2 FYNNEI. The CDR3 loop spans 15 amino acids. J was trimmed by 0 bases and V by 5 bases; bases with no gene match: 2. The CDR3 bases are TGTGCCAGCAGTCACAGGGGGCTTAGCAATCAGCCCCAGCATTTT. This sequence encodes CASSHRGLSNQPQHF.

This chain connects TRBV7-2 to TRBJ1-3, with no clear D. This CDR3 region has 15 residues. Germline V gene sequence: CDR1 SGHTA, CDR2 FQGNSA. Trimming stripped 2 bases from V and 6 bases from J, with 14 bases between. As DNA, the CDR3 is TGTGCCAGCAGCTTAAGCGGCGGATTTTCAAACACCATATATTTT. Amino acid sequence: CASSLSGGFSNTIYF.

This clone was seen just once. The chain uses TRBV18 and TRBJ2-7; 11 bases agree with TRBD1. The CDR3 sequence is 14 residues long. Germline lookup yields CDR1 KGHSH and CDR2 LQKENI. V was pared by 6 bases and J by 6 bases, with 7 bases of the junction left unmatched. The CDR3: CASSPRDRGGEQYF. For the CDR3, the DNA is TGTGCCAGCTCTCCCCGGGACAGGGGGGGCGAGCAGTACTTC.

This chain connects TRBV28 to TRBJ2-1; 9 bases are shared with TRBD1. Germline CDR1 and CDR2: MDHEN and SYDVKM. The V gene end was trimmed by 3 bases and the J gene end by 4 bases; junction bases not matched to a gene: 22. This CDR3 comprises 21 residues. The CDR3 region is CASSFEGHRGRLGYRYNEQFF. CDR3 DNA: TGTGCCAGCAGTTTCGAGGGGCACAGGGGGCGCTTAGGCTACCGGTACAATGAGCAGTTCTTC.

The V gene is TRBV6-5, the J gene TRBJ1-3; 7 positions match TRBD1. The germline V gene has CDR1 MNHEY and CDR2 SVGAGI. The CDR3 is 15 amino acids. With 7 bases clipped from V and 7 bases from J, the junction kept 13 bases outside the gene matches. CDR3 nucleotide sequence: TGTGCCAGCACACGCCCCCCGACAGGGTTGAACACCATATATTTT. Translated, it gives CASTRPPTGLNTIYF.

The V and J genes are TRBV5-4 and TRBJ1-2, with no clear D. The germline gives CDR1 SGHNT, CDR2 YYREEE (reference sequence). The CDR3 totals 13 residues. V lost 1 base, J lost 5 bases, and 9 bases lay in between. Here the CDR3 DNA reads TGTGCCAGCAGCTTGCCTTGGACTTATGGCTACACCTTC. This encodes CASSLPWTYGYTF. Together with reference TRBV5-4 and TRBJ1-2, the CDR3 gives the full variable domain: ETGVTQSPTHLIKTRGQQVTLRCSSQSGHNTVSWYQQALGQGPQFIFQYYREEENGRGNFPPRFSGLQFPNYSSELNVNALELDDSALYLCASSLPWTYGYTFGSGTRLTVV.

This clone was counted a few times. The chain has TRBV10-1 and TRBJ1-4, with D tentatively TRBD1 (6 bases). Trimming pared 6 bases from V and 0 bases from J, leaving 14 bases between. The CDR3 contains 16 residues. Germline CDR1 WNHNN, CDR2 SYGVQD (reference sequence). The CDR3 DNA reads as TGCGCCAGCAGGGGGGGGCAGGCCCCAACTAATGAAAAACTGTTTTTT. Translation: CASRGGQAPTNEKLFF.

The chain recombines TRBV5-4 with TRBJ1-1; 9 bases match TRBD1. The CDR3 consists of 15 residues. CDR1 SGHNT and CDR2 YYREEE come from the germline V gene (reference sequence). The V segment lost 5 bases and the J segment 0 bases; nucleotides outside the gene matches: 5. The CDR3 DNA sequence: TGTGCCAGCAGTTCATGGACAGGGGTGAACACTGAAGCTTTCTTT. Its protein product is CASSSWTGVNTEAFF.

The chain employs TRBV20-1 and TRBJ1-2; possibly TRBD1 for D (5 bases). The V gene's germline CDR1 is DFQATT and CDR2 SNEGSKA (reference sequence). V lost 6 bases and J lost 8, with 13 bases in between. The CDR3 runs 11 residues. CDR3 coding DNA: TGCAGTGCCCCGCCGGGGGACGGCTACACCTTC. This gives the protein CSAPPGDGYTF.

Points on this clone: A read error may produce the germline difference seen at one junction end. Other nucleotide sequences from this sample produce the same CDR3. The V gene is TRBV2, the J gene TRBJ1-6; D possibly corresponds to TRBD1 (6 bases). The germline V gene has CDR1 SNHLY and CDR2 FYNNEI. The length of the CDR3 is 16 residues. Here the CDR3 reads CASSETRTEGNSPLHF. CDR3 in DNA: TGTGCCAGCAGCGAAACCCGGACAGAAGGGAATTCCCCCCTCCACTTT.

This chain joins TRBV15 and TRBJ2-7; TRBD1 matches at 11 bases. The CDR3 sequence is 16 residues long. Germline-derived CDR1 and CDR2 are LNHNV and YYDKDF (reference sequence). V lost 0 bases, J lost 5 bases, and 6 bases stayed unmatched. CDR3 in amino acids: CATSRDRWTGGHEQYF. Written as DNA, the CDR3 is TGTGCCACCAGCAGAGATCGGTGGACAGGGGGCCACGAGCAGTACTTC.

V is TRBV6-1 and J is TRBJ1-5, with D possibly being TRBD1 (6 bases). V gave up 4 bases and J gave up 7 bases, with 11 bases separating them. The CDR3 extends over 13 amino acids. The germline gives CDR1 MNHNS, CDR2 SASEGT. CDR3 nucleotide sequence: TGTGCCAGCAGTGCAGGACAGCCCCAGCCCCAGCATTTT. This translates into CASSAGQPQPQHF.

The chain links TRBV7-7 to TRBJ2-3; D is unclear. Looked up from germline, CDR1 is SSHAT and CDR2 is FNYEAQ (reference sequence). Trimming removed 5 bases at V and 4 bases at J, with 10 bases between. The CDR3 contains 13 residues. The CDR3 bases are TGTGCCAGCAGCCAAGACTTCGCAGATACGCAGTATTTT. Translation: CASSQDFADTQYF.

On this clone: The junction departs from germline at one end; a sequencing error may be responsible. The identical CDR3 is also encoded by other nucleotide sequences in the sample. The V call is TRBV30, the J call TRBJ1-6; D is unclear. The CDR3 covers 15 residues. CDR1 GTSNPN and CDR2 SVGIG come from the germline V gene (reference sequence). CDR3 protein: CAWSVPWRNNSPLHF. The CDR3, as DNA: TGTGCCTGGAGTGTACCATGGAGAAATAATTCCCCCCTCCACTTT.

The chain couples TRBV7-8 to TRBJ1-1, with unresolved D. V was shortened by 1 base and J by 6 bases, with 15 bases between the two germline ends. CDR3 size: 15 residues. Germline loops: CDR1 SGHVS, CDR2 FQNEAQ. CDR3 protein: CASSLVGAGNAEAFF. DNA of the CDR3: TGTGCCAGCAGCTTAGTTGGTGCAGGAAACGCTGAAGCTTTCTTT. The full variable domain, with the rest looked up from reference TRBV7-8 and TRBJ1-1, is GAGVSQSPRYKVAKRGQDVALRCDPISGHVSLFWYQQALGQGPEFLTYFQNEAQLDKSGLPSDRFFAERPEGSVSTLKIQRTQQEDSAVYLCASSLVGAGNAEAFFGQGTRLTVV.

By proportion, this clone is medium-sized. Within the sample, other DNA sequences also encode this same CDR3. The chain combines TRBV5-8 with TRBJ1-6, with D perhaps matching TRBD1 (6 bases). The germline V gene has CDR1 SGHTS and CDR2 YDEGEE. The CDR3 has 14 residues. The V end lost 0 bases, the J end lost 7 bases, and 8 bases lay between the germline ends. The CDR3 here is CASSLGQENSPLHF. Written as DNA, the CDR3 is TGTGCCAGCAGCTTGGGACAGGAAAATTCACCCCTCCACTTT.

The rearrangement uses TRBV11-3 and TRBJ1-2; D remains ambiguous. V was trimmed by 4 bases and J by 8 bases, leaving 20 bases between them. Germline loops: CDR1 SGHNT, CDR2 YENEEA. This CDR3 has 15 amino acids. CDR3: CASSSAGYGIGGYTF. The CDR3 DNA sequence: TGTGCCAGCAGCTCCGCGGGTTACGGGATCGGCGGCTACACCTTC.

This sequence joins TRBV28 and TRBJ1-3, with D perhaps TRBD1 (6 bases). This CDR3 comprises 15 residues. V lost 7 bases and J lost 2, with 15 bases in between. Germline CDR1 is MDHEN and CDR2 is SYDVKM. CDR3 region: CASTRGGGAGNTIYF. The DNA for the CDR3 is TGTGCCAGCACTCGGGGCGGGGGCGCTGGAAACACCATATATTTT.

The chain carries TRBV7-2 and TRBJ2-7, with D hard to call. The germline V gene has CDR1 SGHTA and CDR2 FQGNSA. The CDR3 sequence is 12 residues long. Trimming left V 5 bases short and J 7 bases short, with 12 bases between. CDR3 DNA sequence: TGTGCCAGCAGCCCGCCCCCCGGGGAGCAGTACTTC. It is translated as CASSPPPGEQYF.

This clone was detected a few times. The chain recombines TRBV7-3 with TRBJ1-1, with 7 bases identical to TRBD1. The germline V gene encodes CDR1 SGHTA and CDR2 FQGTGA. The CDR3 loop spans 13 amino acids. Trimming at V came to 4 bases and at J to 10 bases, leaving 9 bases not matched to a gene. CDR3 nucleotides: TGTGCCAGCAGCTCCGGACAGGCCCGAGGAGCTTTCTTT. Amino acids: CASSSGQARGAFF.